A single sample is the source of the 13 T cell receptor beta chains below, sequenced in a study of tumor-infiltrating lymphocytes in localized non-small cell lung cancer. The table came from immunoSEQ multiplex PCR; TCRdb's copy has only in-frame clones and leaves some out. Of approximately 17,000 clones listed, more than 60% are singletons. The source material was lung tumor tissue. These receptors were collected from a human donor with non-small cell lung cancer.

This clone was detected only a few times. J is TRBJ1-1 and V is TRBV7-2; no clear D. The CDR3 runs 13 residues. CDR1 is SGHTA, CDR2 FQGNSA, per germline. V gave up 2 bases and J gave up 6 bases, with 10 bases separating them. Here the CDR3 reads CASSLWEGAEAFF. In DNA form, the CDR3 reads TGTGCCAGCAGCTTATGGGAGGGCGCTGAAGCTTTCTTT.

This clone was counted a single time. V usage is TRBV11-2 and J usage is TRBJ2-3; TRBD2 matches 10 bases. Trimming removed 5 bases from V and 2 bases from J; junction bases left unmatched: 4. The V gene's germline CDR1 is SGHAT and CDR2 FQNNGV. This CDR3 is built from 15 residues. The CDR3 bases are TGTGCCAGCAGCCCCGGACTAGCGGCCACAGATACGCAGTATTTT. This encodes CASSPGLAATDTQYF.

The CDR3 DNA sequence: TGTGCCAGCGAGATTCGCAGGGACGGAGCTTTCTTT. This sequence encodes CASEIRRDGAFF. The chain couples TRBV28 to TRBJ1-1, with a possible D match to TRBD1 (5 bases). Germline V gene data show CDR1 as MDHEN and CDR2 as SYDVKM. This CDR3 has 12 amino acids. Trimming cost V 8 bases and J 10 bases, with 17 bases left between them.

This clone has only one observation. This chain joins TRBV4-2 and TRBJ2-6; maybe TRBD2 (7 bases). The CDR3 runs to 16 residues. From germline, CDR1 is LGHNA and CDR2 YNFKEQ. V lost 4 bases and J lost 3, with 13 bases in between. The CDR3 region has the DNA TGTGCCAGCAGCCCTGTAGGGGGGGTTGGGGCCAACGTCCTGACTTTC. This translates into CASSPVGGVGANVLTF.

The chain combines TRBV13 with TRBJ1-2; weak D call: TRBD1 (5 bases). Germline CDR1 and CDR2: PRHDT and FYEKMQ (reference sequence). Trimming removed 3 bases from V and 5 bases from J, with 10 bases in between. The CDR3 has 13 amino acids. In nucleotides, the CDR3 is TGTGCCAGCAGCTTCTCAGGGTTATATGGCTACACCTTC. Protein: CASSFSGLYGYTF.

The chain links TRBV5-8 to TRBJ1-5; TRBD1 matches at 8 bases. This CDR3 spans 14 amino acids. Trimming removed 1 base from V and 6 bases from J; junction bases left unmatched: 3. CDR1 and CDR2 from the germline V gene are SGHTS and YDEGEE. CDR3 in DNA: TGTGCCAGCAGCTTGTTTACAGGGGGTCAGCCCCAGCATTTT. Translating it yields CASSLFTGGQPQHF.

The J gene is TRBJ2-1, the V gene TRBV6-4; 9 bases match TRBD2. The germline CDR1 and CDR2 sequences are MRHNA and SNTAGT. This CDR3 comprises 14 residues. V lost 4 bases, J lost 7 bases, and 5 bases stayed unmatched. The CDR3 coding sequence is TGTGCCAGCAGTGCTAGCGGGGACGGTAATGAGCAGTTCTTC. The encoded protein is CASSASGDGNEQFF.

The V call is TRBV9, the J call TRBJ1-2; 7 bases align to TRBD1. Germline V CDR1 and CDR2: SGDLS, YYNGEE. CDR3 length equals 14 residues. With V trimmed by 4 bases and J by 8 bases, 11 bases remained unmatched. As DNA, the CDR3 is TGTGCCAGCAGCACGTCAATACAGGGGCAAGGCTACACCTTC. Translating gives CASSTSIQGQGYTF.

The V gene is TRBV18, the J gene TRBJ2-3; perhaps TRBD2 as D (7 bases). V gave up 3 bases and J gave up 5 bases, with 12 bases separating them. CDR3 length equals 14 residues. Germline lookup yields CDR1 KGHSH and CDR2 LQKENI. CDR3 DNA: TGTGCCAGCTCACCCCGGGGGGCCGGAGATACGCAGTATTTT. Its translation is CASSPRGAGDTQYF.

There are a few counts of this clone. The chain links TRBV19 to TRBJ2-7, with 8 bases matching TRBD2. The CDR3 sequence is 15 residues long. Germline V gives CDR1 LNHDA, CDR2 SQIVND (reference sequence). J lost 5 bases, V lost 5 bases, and 11 bases had no gene match. DNA for the CDR3: TGTGCCAGTAGTCCCACAGGGAGCGGGAGCAACGAGCAGTACTTC. It specifies CASSPTGSGSNEQYF.

This clone appeared a few times. The chain has TRBV10-2 and TRBJ2-7, with D perhaps matching TRBD2 (5 bases). The CDR3 covers 13 residues. Germline CDR1 reads WSHSY; CDR2 reads SAAADI. V was clipped by 6 bases and J by 0 bases, with 9 bases between them. CDR3 sequence (DNA): TGCGCCAGCAGATACGGGGTCTCCTACGAGCAGTACTTC. It codes for CASRYGVSYEQYF.

The rearrangement uses TRBV15 and TRBJ1-5; a possible D gene is TRBD1 (5 bases). The V gene's germline CDR1 is LNHNV and CDR2 YYDKDF (reference sequence). V shed 3 bases and J shed 4 bases, with 16 bases lying between them. The CDR3 contains 16 residues. CDR3 residues: CATSSGGQGLNQPQHF. The DNA of the CDR3 is TGTGCCACCAGCAGTGGGGGTCAGGGCCTAAATCAGCCCCAGCATTTT.

The chain combines TRBV9 with TRBJ1-2; a possible D gene is TRBD1 (6 bases). CDR3 length: 15 amino acids. V lost 3 bases and J 1 base, leaving 13 bases between the germline ends. Per germline, CDR1 SGDLS and CDR2 YYNGEE. The CDR3 here is CASSGWGGLNYGYTF. For the CDR3, the DNA is TGTGCCAGCAGCGGCTGGGGGGGGCTTAACTATGGCTACACCTTC. The full variable domain, in which reference TRBV9 and TRBJ1-2 provide the parts outside the CDR3, is DSGVTQTPKHLITATGQRVTLRCSPRSGDLSVYWYQQSLDQGLQFLIQYYNGEERAKGNILERFSAQQFPDLHSELNLSSLELGDSALYFCASSGWGGLNYGYTFGSGTRLTVV.